The rows below give T cell receptor beta chains drawn from one sample of a study of CD8 T cells in Susac syndrome. A single record per CDR3 protein comes from TCRdb applying MiXCR to the immunoSEQ multiplex PCR reads. The data contain over 350,000 distinct CDR3 sequences, approximately 85% of them singletons. The sequencing sample was made of CD8+ T cells from PBMCs. All receptors derive from a human donor with multiple sclerosis. The CDR3 runs from the conserved cysteine through the conserved F or W.

v_gene	j_gene	CDR3aa
TRBV7-6	TRBJ2-5	CASSLDEGFGETQYF
TRBV5-1	TRBJ1-1	CASSLAEGMDTEAFF
TRBV4-1	TRBJ2-7	CASSQAGGEQYF
TRBV9	TRBJ1-3	CASSVVPSGPGQLSSGNTIYF
TRBV9	TRBJ1-2	CASSVSSRGQANYGYTF
TRBV19	TRBJ1-1	CASGQGRTNTEAFF
TRBV25-1	TRBJ1-1	CASSEGGEGSTEAFF
TRBV24-1	TRBJ1-3	CATSWWISGNTIYF
TRBV6-5	TRBJ2-3	CASSYSGAKRTDTQYF
TRBV6-5	TRBJ2-7	CASSYSQGHEQYF
TRBV2	TRBJ1-2	CASSAGGLYGYGYTF
TRBV29-1	TRBJ2-1	CSVQWTDMYNEQFF